This T cell receptor beta chain emerged from a study of breast tumors, draining lymph nodes, adjacent tissues. On this clonotype: Its target is unknown. A much larger clone sits a single nucleotide away, making a read error possible.

Germline CDR1 is MNHNY and CDR2 is SVGAGI (reference sequence). Losses at the gene ends were 10 bases for V and 7 bases for J; bases not matched to a gene: 11. The length of the CDR3 is 14 residues. Study results and caveats: That most tumor T cells come from lymph nodes remained unproven. Tumor repertoires ranked between lymph nodes and nontumor tissue in diversity, with V and J gene preferences.

Each CDR3 protein is one row after TCRdb ran MiXCR on the multiplex PCR reads. This sample carries under 150,000 distinct CDR3 sequences, about 20% of them seen once, and the ten largest clones take 2.2%. Samples came from axillary lymph nodes draining the breast cancer. This TCR was recovered from a female donor with breast cancer. Some clones in this sample may be carry-over from other donors' samples. The rearrangement joins TRBV6-6 to TRBJ1-2, with 11 bases matching TRBD1. Input material: axillary lymph node tissue. CDR3 sequence: CANRRGQGAGGYTF. CDR3 bases: TGTGCCAACAGGCGCGGACAGGGGGCTGGTGGCTACACCTTC.